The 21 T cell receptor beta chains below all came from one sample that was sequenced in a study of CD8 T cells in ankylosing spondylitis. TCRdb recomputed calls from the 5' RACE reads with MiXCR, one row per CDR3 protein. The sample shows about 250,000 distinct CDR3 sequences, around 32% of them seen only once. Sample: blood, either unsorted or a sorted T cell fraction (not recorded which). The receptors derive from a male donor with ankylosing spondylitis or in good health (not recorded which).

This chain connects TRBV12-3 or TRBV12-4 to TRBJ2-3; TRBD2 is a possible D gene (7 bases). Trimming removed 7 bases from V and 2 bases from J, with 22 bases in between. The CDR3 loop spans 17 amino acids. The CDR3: CASTSGGGRGSTDTQYF. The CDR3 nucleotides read TGTGCCAGCACCTCCGGTGGGGGGAGGGGGTCCACAGATACGCAGTATTTT.

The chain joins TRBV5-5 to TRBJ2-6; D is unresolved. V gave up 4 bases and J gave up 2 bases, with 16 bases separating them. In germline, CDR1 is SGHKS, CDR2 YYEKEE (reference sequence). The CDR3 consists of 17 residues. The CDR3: CASSHRPEVTGANVLTF. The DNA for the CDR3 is TGTGCCAGCAGCCATAGACCAGAGGTTACTGGGGCCAACGTCCTGACTTTC.

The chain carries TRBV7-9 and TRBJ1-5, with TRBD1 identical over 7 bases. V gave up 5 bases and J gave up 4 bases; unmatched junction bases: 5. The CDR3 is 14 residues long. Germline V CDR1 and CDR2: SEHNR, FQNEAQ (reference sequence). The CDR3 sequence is CASSPMTGNQPQHF. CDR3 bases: TGTGCCAGCAGCCCAATGACAGGGAATCAGCCCCAGCATTTT.

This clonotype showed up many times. CDR3 amino acids: CASTRTGGDEQYF. As DNA, the CDR3 is TGTGCCAGCACCAGGACAGGGGGTGACGAGCAGTACTTC. V usage is TRBV6-1 and J usage is TRBJ2-7, with 10 positions matching TRBD1. Looked up from germline, CDR1 is MNHNS and CDR2 is SASEGT. This CDR3 comprises 13 residues. The J segment lost 5 bases and the V segment lost 7 bases, leaving 5 bases of the junction unmatched.

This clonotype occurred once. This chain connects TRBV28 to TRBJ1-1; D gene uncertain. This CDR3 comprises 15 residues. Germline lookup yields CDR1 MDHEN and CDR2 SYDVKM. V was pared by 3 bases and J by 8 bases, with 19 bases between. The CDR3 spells CASSFGISGLSEAFF. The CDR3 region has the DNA TGTGCCAGCAGTTTTGGTATATCTGGGTTGTCCGAAGCTTTCTTT. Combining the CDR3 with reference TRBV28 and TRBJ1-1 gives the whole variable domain DVKVTQSSRYLVKRTGEKVFLECVQDMDHENMFWYRQDPGLGLRLIYFSYDVKMKEKGDIPEGYSVSREKKERFSLILESASTNQTSMYLCASSFGISGLSEAFFGQGTRLTVV.

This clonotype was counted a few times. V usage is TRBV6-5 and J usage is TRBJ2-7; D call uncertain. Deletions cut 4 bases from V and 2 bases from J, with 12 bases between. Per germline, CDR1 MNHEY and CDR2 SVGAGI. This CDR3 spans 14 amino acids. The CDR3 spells CASSFSENTYEQYF. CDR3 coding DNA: TGTGCCAGCAGTTTCTCCGAAAATACCTACGAGCAGTACTTC.

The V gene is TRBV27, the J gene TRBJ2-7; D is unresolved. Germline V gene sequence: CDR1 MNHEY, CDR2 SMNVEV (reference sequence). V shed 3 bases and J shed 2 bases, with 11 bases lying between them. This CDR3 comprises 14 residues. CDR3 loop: CASSFSERPYEQYF. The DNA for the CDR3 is TGTGCCAGCAGTTTCAGCGAGCGTCCCTACGAGCAGTACTTC.

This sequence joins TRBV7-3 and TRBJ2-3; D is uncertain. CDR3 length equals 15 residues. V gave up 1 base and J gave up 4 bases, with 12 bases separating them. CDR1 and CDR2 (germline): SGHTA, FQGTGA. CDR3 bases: TGTGCCAGCAGCTTAAATGGTGGGCATGCAGATACGCAGTATTTT. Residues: CASSLNGGHADTQYF.

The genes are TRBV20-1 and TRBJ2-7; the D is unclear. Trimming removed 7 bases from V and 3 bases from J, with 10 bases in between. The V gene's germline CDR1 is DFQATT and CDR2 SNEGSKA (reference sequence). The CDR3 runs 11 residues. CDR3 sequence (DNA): TGCAGTGGAGCTATCGGCTACGAGCAGTACTTC. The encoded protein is CSGAIGYEQYF.

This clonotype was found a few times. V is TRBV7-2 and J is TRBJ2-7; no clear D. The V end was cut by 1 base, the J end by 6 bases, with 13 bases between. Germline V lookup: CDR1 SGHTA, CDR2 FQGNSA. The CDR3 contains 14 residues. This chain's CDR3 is CASSLGFRTGEQYF. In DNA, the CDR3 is TGTGCCAGCAGCTTAGGTTTCCGTACGGGCGAGCAGTACTTC.

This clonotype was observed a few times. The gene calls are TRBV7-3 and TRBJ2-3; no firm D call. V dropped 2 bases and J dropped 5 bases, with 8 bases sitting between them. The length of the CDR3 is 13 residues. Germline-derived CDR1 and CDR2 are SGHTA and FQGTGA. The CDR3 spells CASSLQAKDTQYF. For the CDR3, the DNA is TGTGCCAGCAGCTTACAAGCCAAAGATACGCAGTATTTT.

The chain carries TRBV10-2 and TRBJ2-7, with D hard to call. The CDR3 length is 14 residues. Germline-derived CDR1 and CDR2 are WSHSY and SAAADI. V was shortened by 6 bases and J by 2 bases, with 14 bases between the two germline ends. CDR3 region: CASSGYTSTYEQYF. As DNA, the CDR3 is TGCGCCAGCAGCGGGTACACATCCACCTACGAGCAGTACTTC.

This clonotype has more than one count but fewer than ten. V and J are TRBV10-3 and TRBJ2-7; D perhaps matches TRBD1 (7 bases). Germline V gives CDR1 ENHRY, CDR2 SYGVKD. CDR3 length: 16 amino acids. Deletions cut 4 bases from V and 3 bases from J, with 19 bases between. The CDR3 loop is CAISVGVGQGGYEQYF. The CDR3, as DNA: TGTGCCATCAGTGTCGGTGTCGGGCAGGGGGGCTACGAGCAGTACTTC.

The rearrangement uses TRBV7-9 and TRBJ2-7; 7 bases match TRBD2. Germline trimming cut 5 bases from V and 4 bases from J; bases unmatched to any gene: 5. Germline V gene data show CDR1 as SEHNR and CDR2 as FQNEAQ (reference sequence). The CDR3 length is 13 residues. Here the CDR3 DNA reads TGTGCCAGCAGCGAGCGGGACCGTTACGAGCAGTACTTC. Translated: CASSERDRYEQYF.

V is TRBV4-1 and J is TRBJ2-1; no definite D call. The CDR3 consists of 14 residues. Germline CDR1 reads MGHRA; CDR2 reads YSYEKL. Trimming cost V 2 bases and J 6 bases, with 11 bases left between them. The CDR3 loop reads CASSQPMAGNEQFF. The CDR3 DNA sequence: TGCGCCAGCAGCCAACCTATGGCAGGCAATGAGCAGTTCTTC.

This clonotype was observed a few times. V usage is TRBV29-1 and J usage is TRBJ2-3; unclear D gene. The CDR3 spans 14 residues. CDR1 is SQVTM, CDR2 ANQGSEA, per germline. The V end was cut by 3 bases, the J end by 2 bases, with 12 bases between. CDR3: CSVDSVLTTDTQYF. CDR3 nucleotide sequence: TGCAGCGTTGACTCGGTGCTTACCACAGATACGCAGTATTTT.

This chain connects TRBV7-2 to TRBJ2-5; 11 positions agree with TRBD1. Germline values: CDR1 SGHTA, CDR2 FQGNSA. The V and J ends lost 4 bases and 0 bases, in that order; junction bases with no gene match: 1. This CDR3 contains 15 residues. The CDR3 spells CASSWDRGYQETQYF. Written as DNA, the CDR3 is TGTGCCAGCAGCTGGGACAGGGGGTACCAAGAGACCCAGTACTTC.

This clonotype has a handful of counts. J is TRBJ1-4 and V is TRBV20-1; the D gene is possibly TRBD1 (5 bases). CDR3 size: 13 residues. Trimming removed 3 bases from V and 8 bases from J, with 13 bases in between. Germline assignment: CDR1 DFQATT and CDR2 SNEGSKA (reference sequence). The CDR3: CSASRGVSEKLFF. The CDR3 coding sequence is TGCAGTGCTAGTCGAGGGGTTAGCGAAAAACTGTTTTTT.

The CDR3 spells CASSFNGRVADTQYF. The CDR3 DNA sequence: TGCGCCAGCAGCTTTAATGGCCGCGTGGCAGATACGCAGTATTTT. The chain couples TRBV5-1 to TRBJ2-3; D gene uncertain. V was trimmed by 2 bases and J by 4 bases, leaving 14 bases between them. This CDR3 spans 15 amino acids. Germline CDR1 SGHRS, CDR2 YFSETQ. Full variable domain (remainder filled in from reference TRBV5-1 and TRBJ2-3): KAGVTQTPRYLIKTRGQQVTLSCSPISGHRSVSWYQQTPGQGLQFLFEYFSETQRNKGNFPGRFSGRQFSNSRSEMNVSTLELGDSALYLCASSFNGRVADTQYFGPGTRLTVL.

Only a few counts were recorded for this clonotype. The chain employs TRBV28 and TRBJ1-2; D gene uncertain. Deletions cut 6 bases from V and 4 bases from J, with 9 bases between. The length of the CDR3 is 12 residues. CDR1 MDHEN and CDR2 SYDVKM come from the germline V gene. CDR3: CASSGLVYGYTF. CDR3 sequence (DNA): TGTGCCAGCAGCGGGCTCGTCTATGGCTACACCTTC.

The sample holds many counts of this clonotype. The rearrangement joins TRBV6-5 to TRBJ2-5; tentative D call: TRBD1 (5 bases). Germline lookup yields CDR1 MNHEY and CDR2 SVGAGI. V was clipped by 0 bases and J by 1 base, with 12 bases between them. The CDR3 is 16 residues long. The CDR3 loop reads CASSYSARVPQETQYF. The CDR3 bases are TGTGCCAGCAGTTACTCGGCCAGGGTCCCCCAAGAGACCCAGTACTTC.